This T cell receptor (beta chain) is from a study of spatial heterogeneity in lung cancer. Study-wide findings and caveats: Compared with follow-up, resection was when ubiquitous expanded tumor TCRs appeared in blood more.

This clonotype was counted at least ten times. The antigen is undetermined. The CDR3 length is 15 residues. CDR1 is MNHEY, CDR2 SVGEGT, per germline. V lost 6 bases and J lost 7; bases outside the gene matches: 9. TCR cDNA molecules each carried a unique molecular identifier. TCRdb re-analysed the 5' RACE reads in MiXCR, keeping a single row per CDR3 protein. The sample carries 25,000 or so distinct CDR3 sequences, 9.5% to 15% recorded once. The time point here: sample taken at primary tumor resection. Whole RNA came from tumor, nontumor lung or frozen PBMC and was sequenced without being sorted. The receptor comes from a female donor with early-stage non-small cell lung cancer. Source: PBMCs, taken at surgery. The chain carries TRBV6-2 or TRBV6-3 and TRBJ1-6; 7 bases fit TRBD1. CDR3 residues: CASRPAGTANSPLHF. The CDR3 DNA reads TGTGCCAGCAGGCCAGCCGGGACAGCCAATTCACCCCTCCACTTT.